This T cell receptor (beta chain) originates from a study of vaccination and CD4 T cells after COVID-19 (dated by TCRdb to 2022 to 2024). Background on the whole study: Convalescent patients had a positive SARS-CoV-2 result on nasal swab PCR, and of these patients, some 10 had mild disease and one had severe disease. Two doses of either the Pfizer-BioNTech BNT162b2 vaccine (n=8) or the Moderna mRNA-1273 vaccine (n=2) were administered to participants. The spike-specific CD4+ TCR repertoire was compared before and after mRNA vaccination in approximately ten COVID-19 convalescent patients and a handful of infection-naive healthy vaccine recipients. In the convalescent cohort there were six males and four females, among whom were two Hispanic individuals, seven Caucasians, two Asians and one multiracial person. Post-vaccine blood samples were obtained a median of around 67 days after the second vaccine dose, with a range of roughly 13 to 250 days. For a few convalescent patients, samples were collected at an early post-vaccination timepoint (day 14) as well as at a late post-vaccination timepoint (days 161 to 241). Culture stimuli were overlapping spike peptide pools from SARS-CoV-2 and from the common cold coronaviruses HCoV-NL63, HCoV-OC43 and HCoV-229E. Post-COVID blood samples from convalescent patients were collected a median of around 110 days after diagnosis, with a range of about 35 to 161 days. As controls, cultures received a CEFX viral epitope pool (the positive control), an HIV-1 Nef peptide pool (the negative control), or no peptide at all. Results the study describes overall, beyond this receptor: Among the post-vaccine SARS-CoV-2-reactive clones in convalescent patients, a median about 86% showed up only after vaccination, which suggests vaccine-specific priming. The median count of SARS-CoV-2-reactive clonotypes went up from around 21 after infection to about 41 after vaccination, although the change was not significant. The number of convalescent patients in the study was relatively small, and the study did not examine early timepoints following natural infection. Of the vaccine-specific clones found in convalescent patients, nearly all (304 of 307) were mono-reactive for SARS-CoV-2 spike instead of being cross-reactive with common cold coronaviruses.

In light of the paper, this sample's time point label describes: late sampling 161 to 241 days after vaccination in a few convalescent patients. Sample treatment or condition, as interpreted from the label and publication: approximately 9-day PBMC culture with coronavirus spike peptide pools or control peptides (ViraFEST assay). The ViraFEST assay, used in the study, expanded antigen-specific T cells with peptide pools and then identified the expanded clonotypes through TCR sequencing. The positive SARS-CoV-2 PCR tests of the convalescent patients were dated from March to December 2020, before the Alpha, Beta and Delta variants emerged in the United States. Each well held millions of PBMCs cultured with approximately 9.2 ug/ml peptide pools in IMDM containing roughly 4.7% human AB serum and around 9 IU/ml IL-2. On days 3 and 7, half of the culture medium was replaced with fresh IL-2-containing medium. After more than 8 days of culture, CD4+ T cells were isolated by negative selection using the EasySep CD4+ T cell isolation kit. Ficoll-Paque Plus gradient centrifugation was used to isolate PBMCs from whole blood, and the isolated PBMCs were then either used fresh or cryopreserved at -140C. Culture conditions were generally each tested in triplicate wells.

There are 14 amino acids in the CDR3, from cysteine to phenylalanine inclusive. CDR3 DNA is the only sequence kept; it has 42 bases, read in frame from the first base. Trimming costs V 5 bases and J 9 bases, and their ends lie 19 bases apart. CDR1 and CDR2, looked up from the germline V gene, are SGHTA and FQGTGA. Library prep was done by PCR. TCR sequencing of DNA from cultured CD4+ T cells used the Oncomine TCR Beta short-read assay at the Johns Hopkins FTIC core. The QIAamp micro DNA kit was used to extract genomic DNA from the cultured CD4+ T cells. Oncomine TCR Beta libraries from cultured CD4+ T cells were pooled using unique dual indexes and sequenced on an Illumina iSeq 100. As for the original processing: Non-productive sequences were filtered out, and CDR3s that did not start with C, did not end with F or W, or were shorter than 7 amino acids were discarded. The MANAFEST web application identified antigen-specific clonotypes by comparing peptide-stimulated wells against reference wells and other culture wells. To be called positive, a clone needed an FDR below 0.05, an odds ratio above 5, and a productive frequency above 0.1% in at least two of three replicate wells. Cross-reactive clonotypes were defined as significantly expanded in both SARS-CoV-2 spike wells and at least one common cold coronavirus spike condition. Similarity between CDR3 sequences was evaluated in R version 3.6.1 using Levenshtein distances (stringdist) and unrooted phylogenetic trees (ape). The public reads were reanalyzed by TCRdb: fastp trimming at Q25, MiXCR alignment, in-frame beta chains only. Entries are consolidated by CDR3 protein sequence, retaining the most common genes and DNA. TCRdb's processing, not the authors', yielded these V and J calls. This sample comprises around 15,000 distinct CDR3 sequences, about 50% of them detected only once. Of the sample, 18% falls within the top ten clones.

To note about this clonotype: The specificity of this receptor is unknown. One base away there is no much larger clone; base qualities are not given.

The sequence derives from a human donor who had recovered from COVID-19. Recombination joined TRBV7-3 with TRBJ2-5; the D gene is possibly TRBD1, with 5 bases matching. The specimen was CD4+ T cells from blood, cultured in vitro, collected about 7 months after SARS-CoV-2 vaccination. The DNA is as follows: TGTGCCAGCAGCCAAGGACACCTCGATCGTGCCCAGTACTTC. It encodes CASSQGHLDRAQYF.